The sequence of this TCR beta chain was determined in a study of blood T cells in healthy people across ages. It was with a sample-barcoded 5' primer and a J-beta primer mix that a second PCR of roughly 6 to 12 cycles was run. TCRdb independently ran MiXCR on the 5' RACE reads; one entry per CDR3 protein. This table has 800,000 or so distinct CDR3 sequences, roughly 25% appearing once. This clonotype was seen a few times. Each sample provided at least 5.5 micrograms of extracted total RNA. This CDR3 region has 12 residues. The V gene lost 5 bases and the J gene lost 6 bases, with 12 bases spanning the gap. Germline V gene data show CDR1 as SQVTM and CDR2 as ANQGSEA. This sample was shared with a second study, whose subject was T cells of mothers and their children. That study adds: Thymic selection molds TCR recombination products alike in related and unrelated pairs.

This sequence originates from a boy between 10 and 17 years old in good health. The chain combines TRBV29-1 with TRBJ2-3; a possible D gene is TRBD1 (6 bases). The material sequenced was blood. CDR3 DNA: TGCAGCGTTAATACAGGGATTGATACGCAGTATTTT. It specifies CSVNTGIDTQYF.